This TCR beta chain was identified during a study of blood T cell repertoires in COVID-19. The wider study: COVID-19 samples collected from the United States, Italy and Spain covered acute and convalescent phases.

How the authors handled the data: Reference gene primer amplification in the assay estimated nucleated cell counts. This table comes from immunoSEQ multiplex PCR, and its TCRdb copy is limited to in-frame clones, with some not included. That table gives V, J and clone size, and the DNA gave D and trimming. Of about 300,000 clones listed, approximately 86% are singletons. Germline-derived CDR1 and CDR2 are SGHDT and YYEEEE. V lost 3 bases and J lost 1, with 13 bases in between. The CDR3 consists of 15 residues. This sequence originates from a man in his late teens or twenties with active or convalescent COVID-19. The sequenced sample was peripheral blood. This chain uses TRBV5-6 with TRBJ1-1, with D perhaps TRBD1 (5 bases). The CDR3, as DNA: TGTGCCAGCAGCTCGCTAGGGGATGGGAACACTGAAGCTTTCTTT. Translating gives CASSSLGDGNTEAFF.